The clone carrying this T cell receptor beta chain was found a few times. The CDR3 extends over 15 amino acids. The V gene lost 4 bases and the J gene lost 3 bases, with 15 bases spanning the gap. CDR1 WSHSY and CDR2 SAAADI come from the germline V gene. This entry comes from a study of spatial heterogeneity in lung cancer. Across the study: Mean representation of each unique TCR and UMI combination in the raw reads exceeded nine occurrences.

Time point of the sample: sample taken at primary tumor resection. The input material, whole RNA from tumor, nontumor lung or frozen PBMC, was sequenced unsorted. TCRdb ran MiXCR on the 5' RACE reads and lists one entry per CDR3 protein. The repertoire holds roughly 79,000 distinct CDR3 sequences, with 10% to 15% as singletons. This sequence originates from a male donor with early-stage non-small cell lung cancer. This chain connects TRBV10-2 to TRBJ1-2; TRBD1 is a possible D gene (5 bases). Sequencing used PBMCs, obtained at surgery. DNA of the CDR3: TGCGCCAGCAGTGTCTCCAGGGTGGAAGACTATGGCTACACCTTC. This sequence encodes CASSVSRVEDYGYTF.